The T cell receptor beta chain under discussion was sequenced for a study of cytomegalovirus exposure and HLA in healthy donors. V lost 2 bases, J lost 10 bases, and 23 bases lay in between. Germline V lookup: CDR1 GTSNPN, CDR2 SVGIG (reference sequence). The CDR3 sequence is 15 residues long. Worth noting for this clone: Its antigen remains unidentified.

Study results and limitations: In vitro confirmation showed a few CMV-associated chains to be CMV antigen specific.

TCRdb's copy holds only in-frame clones and misses some; the assay was immunoSEQ multiplex PCR. The profile covers over 150,000 clones, with 85% appearing a single time and about 16% taken by the ten largest. The sample taken for sequencing was PBMCs. The V gene is TRBV30, the J gene TRBJ1-1; D is ambiguous. This sequence originates from a man aged 18-30 years in good health and CMV-seropositive. The CDR3 protein is CAWSPLISGIERAFF. DNA of the CDR3: TGTGCCTGGAGTCCCCTAATAAGCGGGATCGAAAGAGCTTTCTTT.